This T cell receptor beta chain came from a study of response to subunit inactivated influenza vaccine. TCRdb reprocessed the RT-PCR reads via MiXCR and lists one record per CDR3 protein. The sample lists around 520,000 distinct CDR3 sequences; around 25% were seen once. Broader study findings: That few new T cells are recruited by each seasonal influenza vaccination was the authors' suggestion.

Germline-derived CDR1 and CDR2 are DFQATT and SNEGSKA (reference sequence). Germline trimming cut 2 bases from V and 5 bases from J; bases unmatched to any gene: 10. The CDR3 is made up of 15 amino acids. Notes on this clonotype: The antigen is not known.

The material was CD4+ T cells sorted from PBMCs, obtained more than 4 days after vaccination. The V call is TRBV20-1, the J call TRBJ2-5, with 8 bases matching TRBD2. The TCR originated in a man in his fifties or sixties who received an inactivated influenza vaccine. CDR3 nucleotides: TGCAGTGCTAGACCGGGGAGCGGGAGAAGTGAGACCCAGTACTTC. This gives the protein CSARPGSGRSETQYF.